This is a list of T cell receptor beta chains from one sample in a study of identical twins. MiXCR, run by TCRdb on the 5' RACE reads, gives a single entry per CDR3 protein. The table has 1.5 million to 2 million distinct CDR3 sequences, roughly a third seen once. Sequencing was performed on cord blood. These receptor sequences come from a newborn girl in good health. CDR3s include the opening cysteine and the closing phenylalanine or tryptophan. The order of the fields is D gene, J gene, V gene, clone size, CDR3 protein, CDR3 DNA. A D gene is named only where the DNA matches it firmly. Expanded clones are given a class, and other clones once, few, many or no size at all.

D gene: -; J gene: TRBJ2-3; V gene: TRBV28; clone size: -; CDR3 protein: CASSKDGTDTQYF; CDR3 DNA: TGTGCCAGCAGTAAGGATGGCACAGATACGCAGTATTTT
D gene: -; J gene: TRBJ1-4; V gene: TRBV20-1; clone size: few; CDR3 protein: CSAPSETNEKLFF; CDR3 DNA: TGCAGTGCGCCCAGTGAAACTAATGAAAAACTGTTTTTT
D gene: -; J gene: TRBJ1-5; V gene: TRBV2; clone size: -; CDR3 protein: CASSGWGDQPQHF; CDR3 DNA: TGTGCCAGCAGTGGGTGGGGGGATCAGCCCCAGCATTTT
D gene: -; J gene: TRBJ2-4; V gene: TRBV4-1; clone size: -; CDR3 protein: CASSQVPLSGAKNIQYF; CDR3 DNA: TGCGCCAGCAGCCAAGTCCCGTTGTCGGGGGCCAAAAACATTCAGTACTTC
D gene: -; J gene: TRBJ1-4; V gene: TRBV4-1; clone size: -; CDR3 protein: CASSQDRQWNEKLFF; CDR3 DNA: TGCGCCAGCAGCCAAGATCGACAGTGGAATGAAAAACTGTTTTTT
D gene: -; J gene: TRBJ2-1; V gene: TRBV5-5; clone size: few; CDR3 protein: CASSFRPAVYNEQFF; CDR3 DNA: TGTGCCAGCAGCTTTCGACCGGCAGTCTACAATGAGCAGTTCTTC
D gene: TRBD2; J gene: TRBJ2-3; V gene: TRBV20-1; clone size: few; CDR3 protein: CSARDYSGRARDTQYF; CDR3 DNA: TGCAGTGCTAGAGATTACAGCGGGAGGGCTAGGGATACGCAGTATTTT
D gene: -; J gene: TRBJ2-7; V gene: TRBV21-1; clone size: -; CDR3 protein: CASSKANRECWDEQYF; CDR3 DNA: TGTGCCAGCAGCAAAGCTAACAGGGAATGCTGGGACGAGCAGTACTTC
D gene: TRBD2; J gene: TRBJ2-7; V gene: TRBV2; clone size: -; CDR3 protein: CASRTGRVNYEQYF; CDR3 DNA: TGTGCCAGCAGGACCGGGAGGGTAAACTACGAGCAGTACTTC
D gene: TRBD2; J gene: TRBJ2-5; V gene: TRBV4-2; clone size: many; CDR3 protein: CASSQRLAGGHETQYF; CDR3 DNA: TGTGCCAGCAGCCAACGACTAGCGGGAGGGCATGAGACCCAGTACTTC
D gene: TRBD2; J gene: TRBJ2-2; V gene: TRBV7-2; clone size: -; CDR3 protein: CASSLVVGLAGGVLTGELFF; CDR3 DNA: TGTGCCAGCAGCTTAGTAGTGGGACTAGCGGGGGGAGTGCTGACCGGGGAGCTGTTTTTT
D gene: -; J gene: TRBJ1-5; V gene: TRBV7-9; clone size: few; CDR3 protein: CASSLVGGQSNQPQHF; CDR3 DNA: TGTGCCAGCAGCTTAGTCGGGGGACAAAGCAATCAGCCCCAGCATTTT
D gene: TRBD1; J gene: TRBJ2-7; V gene: TRBV7-9; clone size: few; CDR3 protein: CASSLGDRLPYEQYF; CDR3 DNA: TGTGCCAGCAGCTTAGGGGACAGATTACCCTACGAGCAGTACTTC
D gene: TRBD2; J gene: TRBJ2-1; V gene: TRBV20-1; clone size: -; CDR3 protein: CSARGTSGNEQFF; CDR3 DNA: TGCAGTGCTAGAGGGACTAGCGGGAATGAGCAGTTCTTC
D gene: TRBD1; J gene: TRBJ1-4; V gene: TRBV4-2; clone size: few; CDR3 protein: CASSPGSYRGKEKLFF; CDR3 DNA: TGTGCCAGCAGCCCTGGATCGTACAGGGGCAAGGAAAAACTGTTTTTT
D gene: -; J gene: TRBJ2-5; V gene: TRBV4-1; clone size: -; CDR3 protein: CASSQMGVGETQYF; CDR3 DNA: TGCGCCAGCAGCCAAATGGGGGTCGGAGAGACCCAGTACTTC
D gene: -; J gene: TRBJ2-2; V gene: TRBV15; clone size: -; CDR3 protein: CATSRDTGELFF; CDR3 DNA: TGTGCCACCAGCAGGGACACCGGGGAGCTGTTTTTT
D gene: -; J gene: TRBJ2-2; V gene: TRBV27; clone size: once; CDR3 protein: CASSLSRTNTGELFF; CDR3 DNA: TGTGCCAGCAGTTTATCGAGGACGAACACCGGGGAGCTGTTTTTT
D gene: TRBD2; J gene: TRBJ2-1; V gene: TRBV10-1; clone size: few; CDR3 protein: CASNLGTSGGNEQFF; CDR3 DNA: TGCGCCAGCAACCTAGGGACTAGCGGGGGAAATGAGCAGTTCTTC
D gene: TRBD1; J gene: TRBJ1-1; V gene: TRBV29-1; clone size: few; CDR3 protein: CSGRGQGATEAFF; CDR3 DNA: TGCAGCGGACGGGGACAGGGGGCCACTGAAGCTTTCTTT
D gene: -; J gene: TRBJ2-1; V gene: TRBV4-1; clone size: -; CDR3 protein: CASSAAVQETQFF; CDR3 DNA: TGCGCCAGCAGCGCCGCGGTCCAAGAGACCCAGTTCTTC
D gene: TRBD2; J gene: TRBJ2-3; V gene: TRBV12-3/TRBV12-4; clone size: -; CDR3 protein: CAGSLGSGVTDTQYF; CDR3 DNA: TGTGCCGGCAGTTTAGGGAGCGGGGTCACAGATACGCAGTATTTT
D gene: -; J gene: TRBJ2-7; V gene: TRBV5-1; clone size: -; CDR3 protein: CASSLDPQGTLYEQYF; CDR3 DNA: TGCGCCAGCAGCTTGGACCCGCAGGGAACCCTCTACGAGCAGTACTTC
D gene: TRBD2; J gene: TRBJ2-1; V gene: TRBV7-9; clone size: few; CDR3 protein: CASSLGTSGKYNEQFF; CDR3 DNA: TGTGCCAGCAGCTTAGGGACTAGCGGCAAATACAATGAGCAGTTCTTC
D gene: TRBD1; J gene: TRBJ2-2; V gene: TRBV6-1; clone size: -; CDR3 protein: CASRQYPHRGRTGELFF; CDR3 DNA: TGTGCCAGCAGACAATACCCTCACAGGGGACGGACCGGGGAGCTGTTTTTT
D gene: TRBD2; J gene: TRBJ2-5; V gene: TRBV7-9; clone size: -; CDR3 protein: CASSSGLAVKETQYF; CDR3 DNA: TGTGCCAGCAGCTCCGGACTAGCGGTTAAAGAGACCCAGTACTTC
D gene: -; J gene: TRBJ2-7; V gene: TRBV29-1; clone size: -; CDR3 protein: CSVVSRRVYNEQYF; CDR3 DNA: TGCAGCGTTGTTTCCAGGAGGGTCTACAATGAGCAGTACTTC
D gene: TRBD1; J gene: TRBJ2-3; V gene: TRBV5-5; clone size: many; CDR3 protein: CASSPGQISTDTQYF; CDR3 DNA: TGTGCCAGCAGCCCGGGACAGATAAGCACAGATACGCAGTATTTT
D gene: TRBD2; J gene: TRBJ2-2; V gene: TRBV2; clone size: -; CDR3 protein: CASSVGTSGGTGELFF; CDR3 DNA: TGTGCCAGCAGCGTCGGGACTAGCGGGGGGACCGGGGAGCTGTTTTTT
D gene: -; J gene: TRBJ1-1; V gene: TRBV3-1; clone size: once; CDR3 protein: CASSQGQYGTSGAFF; CDR3 DNA: TGTGCCAGCAGCCAAGGACAATACGGGACATCAGGGGCTTTCTTT
D gene: -; J gene: TRBJ1-2; V gene: TRBV12-3/TRBV12-4; clone size: -; CDR3 protein: CASSWSTGHYGYTF; CDR3 DNA: TGTGCCAGCAGTTGGTCGACAGGTCACTATGGCTACACCTTC
D gene: -; J gene: TRBJ1-2; V gene: TRBV6-1; clone size: -; CDR3 protein: CASSERTRGDGYTF; CDR3 DNA: TGTGCCAGCAGTGAGCGGACCAGAGGGGATGGCTACACCTTC
D gene: -; J gene: TRBJ2-1; V gene: TRBV7-2; clone size: many; CDR3 protein: CASSLSWTSVNEQFF; CDR3 DNA: TGTGCCAGCAGCCTTAGCTGGACATCTGTCAATGAGCAGTTCTTC
D gene: TRBD1; J gene: TRBJ2-1; V gene: TRBV12-3/TRBV12-4; clone size: few; CDR3 protein: CASSSVPGQGTNEQFF; CDR3 DNA: TGTGCCAGCAGTTCCGTGCCGGGACAGGGGACCAATGAGCAGTTCTTC
D gene: -; J gene: TRBJ2-4; V gene: TRBV20-1; clone size: -; CDR3 protein: CSARGGILAKNIQYF; CDR3 DNA: TGCAGTGCTAGAGGCGGGATTCTAGCCAAAAACATTCAGTACTTC
D gene: TRBD2; J gene: TRBJ2-2; V gene: TRBV6-1; clone size: -; CDR3 protein: CASSEVLLAGNTGELFF; CDR3 DNA: TGTGCCAGCAGTGAGGTCCTACTAGCGGGGAACACCGGGGAGCTGTTTTTT
D gene: -; J gene: TRBJ2-7; V gene: TRBV20-1; clone size: -; CDR3 protein: CSAREGASSYDQYF; CDR3 DNA: TGCAGTGCTAGAGAGGGGGCCAGCTCCTACGATCAGTACTTC
D gene: -; J gene: TRBJ1-5; V gene: TRBV28; clone size: -; CDR3 protein: CASSPYGRVDQPQHF; CDR3 DNA: TGTGCCAGCAGTCCCTATGGCAGGGTCGATCAGCCCCAGCATTTT
D gene: TRBD1; J gene: TRBJ2-4; V gene: TRBV20-1; clone size: -; CDR3 protein: CSARIRQGVAKNIQYF; CDR3 DNA: TGCAGTGCTAGAATACGGCAGGGGGTCGCCAAAAACATTCAGTACTTC
D gene: TRBD1; J gene: TRBJ2-3; V gene: TRBV19; clone size: -; CDR3 protein: CASKDQGTDTDTQYF; CDR3 DNA: TGTGCCAGTAAGGATCAAGGGACAGACACAGATACGCAGTATTTT